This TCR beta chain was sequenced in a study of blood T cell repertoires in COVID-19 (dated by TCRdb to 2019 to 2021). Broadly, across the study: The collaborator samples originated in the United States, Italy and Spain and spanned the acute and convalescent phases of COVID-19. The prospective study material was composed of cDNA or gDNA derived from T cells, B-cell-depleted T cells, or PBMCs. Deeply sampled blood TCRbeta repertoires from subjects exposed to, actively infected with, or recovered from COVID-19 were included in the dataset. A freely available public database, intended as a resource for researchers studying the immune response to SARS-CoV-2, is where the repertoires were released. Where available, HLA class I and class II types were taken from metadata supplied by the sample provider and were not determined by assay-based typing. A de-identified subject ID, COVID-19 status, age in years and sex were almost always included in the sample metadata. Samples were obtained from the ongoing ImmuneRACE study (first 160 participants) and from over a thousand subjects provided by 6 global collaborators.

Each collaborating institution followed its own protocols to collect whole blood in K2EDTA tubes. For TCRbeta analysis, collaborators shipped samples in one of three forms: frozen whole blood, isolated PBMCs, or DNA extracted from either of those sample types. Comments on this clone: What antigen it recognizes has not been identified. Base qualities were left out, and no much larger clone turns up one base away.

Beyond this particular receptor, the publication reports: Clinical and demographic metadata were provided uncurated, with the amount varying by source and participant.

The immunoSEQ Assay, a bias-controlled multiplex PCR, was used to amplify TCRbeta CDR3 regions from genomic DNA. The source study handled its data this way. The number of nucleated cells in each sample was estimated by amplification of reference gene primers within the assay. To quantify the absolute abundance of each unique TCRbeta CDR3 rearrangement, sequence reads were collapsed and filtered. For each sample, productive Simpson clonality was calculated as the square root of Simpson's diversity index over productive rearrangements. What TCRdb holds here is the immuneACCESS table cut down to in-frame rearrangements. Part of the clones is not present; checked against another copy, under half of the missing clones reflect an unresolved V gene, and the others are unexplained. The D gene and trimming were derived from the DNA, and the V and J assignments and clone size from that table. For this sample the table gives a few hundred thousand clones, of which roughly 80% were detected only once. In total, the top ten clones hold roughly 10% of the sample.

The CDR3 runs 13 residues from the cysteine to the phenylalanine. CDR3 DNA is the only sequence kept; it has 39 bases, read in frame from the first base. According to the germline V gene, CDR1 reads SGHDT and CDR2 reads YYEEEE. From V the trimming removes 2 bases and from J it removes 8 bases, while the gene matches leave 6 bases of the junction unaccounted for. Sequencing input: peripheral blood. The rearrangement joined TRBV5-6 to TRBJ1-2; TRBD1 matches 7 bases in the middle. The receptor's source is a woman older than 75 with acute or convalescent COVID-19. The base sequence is TGTGCCAGCAGCTTCGACAGGACAGGCGGCTACACCTTC. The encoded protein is CASSFDRTGGYTF. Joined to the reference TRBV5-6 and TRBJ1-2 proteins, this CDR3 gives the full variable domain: DAGVTQSPTHLIKTRGQQVTLRCSPKSGHDTVSWYQQALGQGPQFIFQYYEEEERQRGNFPDRFSGHQFPNYSSELNVNALLLGDSALYLCASSFDRTGGYTFGSGTRLTVV.